The 9 T cell receptor beta chains in this list originate from one sample, sequenced in a study of blood T cell repertoires in COVID-19. Only in-frame clones appear in the TCRdb table, and some are missing; sequencing was by immunoSEQ multiplex PCR. Here the sample spans 150,000 to 200,000 clones, 80% to 90% being singletons. Source material: peripheral blood. The receptors shown here come from a man in his 70s with active or convalescent COVID-19.

This chain uses TRBV15 with TRBJ1-4; 8 bases fit TRBD1. J was trimmed by 10 bases and V by 5 bases; bases with no gene match: 21. Germline V lookup: CDR1 LNHNV, CDR2 YYDKDF (reference sequence). CDR3 length equals 18 residues. This CDR3 is CATSAIGTGKERVGKLFF. As DNA, the CDR3 is TGTGCCACCAGCGCGATAGGGACAGGCAAAGAAAGGGTCGGAAAACTGTTTTTT.

The chain links TRBV28 to TRBJ2-7; D may be TRBD2 (5 bases). The CDR3 runs 16 residues. Germline lookup yields CDR1 MDHEN and CDR2 SYDVKM. Trimming shortened V by 6 bases and J by 3 bases, and 21 bases separated the two germline ends. CDR3 DNA: TGTGCCAGCAGACCTGCCGAGGGTAAAGGGAACTACGAGCAGTACTTC. It codes for CASRPAEGKGNYEQYF.

The chain carries TRBV30 and TRBJ1-4; no reliable D call. Germline V CDR1 and CDR2: GTSNPN, SVGIG (reference sequence). The ends were cut back, 6 bases at V and 2 bases at J, with 10 bases in the middle. This CDR3 has 13 residues. DNA for the CDR3: TGTGCCTGCCGACTGCCTACTAATGAAAAACTGTTTTTT. As protein: CACRLPTNEKLFF.

The genes are TRBV4-3 and TRBJ2-1, with D unclear. The CDR3 totals 16 residues. V lost 0 bases and J 7 bases, leaving 16 bases between the germline ends. Germline loops: CDR1 LGHNA, CDR2 YSLEER. CDR3 sequence reads: CASSQEVGRRMNEQFF. In DNA, the CDR3 is TGCGCCAGCAGCCAAGAGGTAGGAAGGAGAATGAATGAGCAGTTCTTC.

This clone appeared a few times. The chain uses TRBV19 and TRBJ2-2; 8 bases match TRBD1. Germline V gives CDR1 LNHDA, CDR2 SQIVND (reference sequence). V gave up 6 bases and J gave up 5 bases; unmatched junction bases: 2. The CDR3 extends over 13 amino acids. In DNA, the CDR3 is TGTGCCAGTAGGGACAGGGTAACCGGGGAGCTGTTTTTT. This sequence encodes CASRDRVTGELFF.

This chain connects TRBV7-8 to TRBJ1-2; 10 bases agree with TRBD1. The CDR3 covers 15 residues. The V and J ends lost 3 bases and 1 base, in that order; junction bases with no gene match: 2. CDR1 SGHVS and CDR2 FQNEAQ come from the germline V gene. CDR3 sequence: CASSFDRGLNYGYTF. As DNA, the CDR3 is TGTGCCAGCAGCTTCGACAGGGGGCTTAACTATGGCTACACCTTC.

The genes are TRBV5-6 and TRBJ1-2; D perhaps matches TRBD1 (5 bases). V dropped 5 bases and J dropped 4 bases, with 18 bases sitting between them. The CDR3 totals 15 residues. The V gene's germline CDR1 is SGHDT and CDR2 YYEEEE. The CDR3 spells CASSTGVGQAYGYTF. The CDR3 nucleotides are TGTGCCAGCAGTACTGGGGTTGGACAAGCCTATGGCTACACCTTC.

V and J are TRBV19 and TRBJ2-2; the D is unclear. V lost 1 base and J 4 bases, leaving 4 bases between the germline ends. The CDR3 is 13 amino acids. CDR1 LNHDA and CDR2 SQIVND come from the germline V gene (reference sequence). The CDR3 bases are TGTGCCAGTAGTATAGGGGCCACCGGGGAGCTGTTTTTT. It specifies CASSIGATGELFF.

This chain joins TRBV5-1 and TRBJ2-3; possibly TRBD2 for D (6 bases). Germline values: CDR1 SGHRS, CDR2 YFSETQ. Between the trimmed V and J ends, which lost 3 bases and 4 bases, there was a span of 15 bases. CDR3 length: 15 amino acids. The CDR3 protein is CASSSTAGRADTQYF. The CDR3 DNA is TGCGCCAGCAGCTCCACAGCGGGCCGGGCAGATACGCAGTATTTT. Combining the CDR3 with reference TRBV5-1 and TRBJ2-3 gives the whole variable domain KAGVTQTPRYLIKTRGQQVTLSCSPISGHRSVSWYQQTPGQGLQFLFEYFSETQRNKGNFPGRFSGRQFSNSRSEMNVSTLELGDSALYLCASSSTAGRADTQYFGPGTRLTVL.